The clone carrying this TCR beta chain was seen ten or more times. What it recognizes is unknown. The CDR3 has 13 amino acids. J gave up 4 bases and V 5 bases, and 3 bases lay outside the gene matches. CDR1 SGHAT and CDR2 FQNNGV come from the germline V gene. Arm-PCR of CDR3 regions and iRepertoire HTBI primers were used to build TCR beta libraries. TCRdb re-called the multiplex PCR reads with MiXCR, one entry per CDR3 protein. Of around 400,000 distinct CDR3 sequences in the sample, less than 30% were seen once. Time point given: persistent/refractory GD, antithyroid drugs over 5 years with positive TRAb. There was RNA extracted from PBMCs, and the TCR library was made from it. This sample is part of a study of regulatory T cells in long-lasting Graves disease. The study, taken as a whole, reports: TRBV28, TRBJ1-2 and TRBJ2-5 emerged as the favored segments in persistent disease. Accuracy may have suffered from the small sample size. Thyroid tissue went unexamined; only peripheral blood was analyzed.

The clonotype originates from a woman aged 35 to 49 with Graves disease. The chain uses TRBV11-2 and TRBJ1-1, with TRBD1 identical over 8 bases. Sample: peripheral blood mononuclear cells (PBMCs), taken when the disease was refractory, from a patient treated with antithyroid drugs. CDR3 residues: CASSQDRATEAFF. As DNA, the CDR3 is TGTGCCAGCAGCCAGGACAGGGCCACTGAAGCTTTCTTT.